What follows describes a single T cell receptor (beta chain). No antigen is known for it. No much larger clone is present one base from it, and per-base qualities are unavailable. A second Seattle source provided samples from volunteer blood donors who had recovered from COVID-19. The collaborating institutions used their own protocols to collect whole blood in K2EDTA tubes. For TCRbeta analysis, collaborator samples were shipped as frozen whole blood, as isolated PBMCs, or as DNA extracted from either sample type. Inclusive of the bounding cysteine and phenylalanine, the CDR3 is 14 residues long. Only the CDR3 DNA stays, 42 bases, in frame from base 1. The germline V gene provides CDR1 KGHDR and CDR2 SFDVKD. For this chain, trimming is 2 bases at the V end and 6 bases at the J end, and the number of junction bases without a gene match is 5. TCRbeta CDR3 regions were amplified from genomic DNA by means of the immunoSEQ Assay, a bias-controlled multiplex PCR. The published analysis was carried out like this. Nucleated cell counts per sample were estimated from amplification of reference gene primers within the assay. To quantify the absolute abundance of each unique TCRbeta CDR3 rearrangement, sequence reads were collapsed and filtered. For each sample, productive Simpson clonality was calculated as the square root of Simpson's diversity index across productive rearrangements. Imported from immuneACCESS, the table was reduced by TCRdb to in-frame sequences with V and J called. These copies leave out some clones; in studies compared against another copy, an unresolved V gene accounts for under half, and the cause of the remainder is not known. V and J calls and clone size are as listed in that table; D and trimming were resolved from the DNA. The sample has 280,000 or so clones on record, 70% to 90% of them singletons. 6.9% of the sample goes to the ten largest clones.

The data were taken from a study of blood T cell repertoires in COVID-19 (dated by TCRdb to the early 2020s). Broadly, across the study: Samples from collaborators originated in the United States, Italy and Spain and spanned both the acute and convalescent phases of COVID-19. Subjects who had been exposed to COVID-19, were actively infected with it, or had recovered from it provided the deeply sampled blood TCRbeta repertoires that made up the dataset. Nearly every sample came with metadata listing a de-identified subject ID, COVID-19 status, age in years and sex. Where HLA class I and class II types were available, the types were taken from metadata supplied by the sample provider, not from assay-based typing. The prospective study material was composed of cDNA or gDNA derived from T cells, B-cell-depleted T cells, or PBMCs. Samples were obtained from the ongoing ImmuneRACE study (first 160 participants) and from over a thousand subjects provided by 6 global collaborators. The repertoires were made available in a free public database intended to serve as a resource for research on the immune response to SARS-CoV-2.

The full study reports these points: The amount of clinical and demographic metadata varied by source and participant and was provided uncurated.

The source is a woman in her 30s who had recovered from COVID-19. Material: peripheral blood. The chain is assembled from TRBV24-1 and TRBJ1-2, with 7 bases aligning to TRBD1. Here is the DNA: TGTGCCACCAGTGATTCGGACAGGTTAGATGGCTACACCTTC. It encodes CATSDSDRLDGYTF.